The 23 T cell receptor beta chains given below trace back to one sample, sequenced in a study of tumor-infiltrating lymphocytes in primary liver carcinoma. Germline DNA was also extracted, while the blood RNA originated from unsorted whole blood. The investigators made TCR beta cDNA from approximately 510 ng total RNA, using a constant-region primer. Libraries for TCR beta were built through three nested multiplex PCR rounds, which together made up a slightly modified ARM-PCR procedure. The two initial PCR rounds, roughly 9 cycles each, used TRBV1-TRBV30 forward and C-beta reverse primers. TCRdb redid the calling of the multiplex PCR reads with MiXCR, one entry per CDR3 protein. The data show 330,000 or so distinct CDR3 sequences, approximately 65% seen once. The sequencing input was peripheral blood. These receptor sequences come from a man aged 35 to 55 with primary liver carcinoma and hepatitis B virus infection.

With respect to this clonotype: A read error may be the cause here, since a much bigger clone is one base away. This rearrangement joins TRBV12-3 or TRBV12-4 to TRBJ2-1; 9 bases agree with TRBD1. The CDR3 runs to 13 residues. For the CDR3, the DNA is TGTGCGAGCGGGACAGGGACTAACAATGAGGAGTTCTTC. Protein product: CASGTGTNNEEFF.

For this clonotype: Germline and junction disagree at one end, which may indicate a read error. The chain couples TRBV11-2 to TRBJ2-3; D remains ambiguous. CDR1 is SGHAT and CDR2 is FQNNGV in the germline V gene. This CDR3 region has 15 residues. This CDR3 is CASGLEAAQTDTQYF. CDR3 nucleotide sequence: TGTGCCAGCGGCTTAGAGGCGGCACAAACAGATACGCAGTATTTT.

This clonotype came up once. Since the CDR3 does not end with the conserved phenylalanine or tryptophan, this likely comes from a read error. The chain combines TRBV18 with TRBJ1-6; D unresolved. The ends were cut back, 3 bases at V and 9 bases at J, with 18 bases in the middle. This CDR3 contains 16 residues. The germline V gene has CDR1 KGHSH and CDR2 LQKENI. CDR3 protein: CASSPPSRGSSSPLHY. The DNA of the CDR3 is TGTGCCAGCTCACCCCCCAGCCGGGGAAGTAGTTCACCCCTCCACTAT.

This clonotype was seen at least ten times. This chain links TRBV11-2 with TRBJ2-5, with 10 nucleotides matching TRBD2. The J segment lost 0 bases and the V segment lost 5 bases, leaving 9 bases of the junction unmatched. From germline, CDR1 is SGHAT and CDR2 FQNNGV. This CDR3 contains 17 residues. The CDR3 protein is CASSEGLAGVYQETQYF. The CDR3, as DNA: TGTGCCAGCAGCGAGGGGCTAGCGGGAGTTTACCAAGAGACCCAGTACTTC. Supplemented by reference TRBV11-2 and TRBJ2-5, the full variable domain reads EAGVAQSPRYKIIEKRQSVAFWCNPISGHATLYWYQQILGQGPKLLIQFQNNGVVDDSQLPKDRFSAERLKGVDSTLKIQPAKLEDSAVYLCASSEGLAGVYQETQYFGPGTRLLVL.

This chain joins TRBV5-4 and TRBJ2-1; TRBD1 matches at 9 bases. CDR3 length: 15 amino acids. The V gene's germline CDR1 is SGHNT and CDR2 YYREEE (reference sequence). The CDR3 loop is CVTGKQGAPLNEQFF. In nucleotides, the CDR3 is TGTGTCACCGGAAAACAGGGGGCCCCGTTGAATGAGCAGTTCTTC.

The sample holds many counts of this clonotype. The chain links TRBV12-3 or TRBV12-4 to TRBJ2-3; TRBD2 aligns across 10 bases. This CDR3 is built from 15 residues. V shed 6 bases and J 3 bases; nucleotides not matched to a gene: 6. CDR3 nucleotides: TGTGCCAGCAGGACGGGACTAGCGATGACAGATACGCAGTATTTT. This sequence encodes CASRTGLAMTDTQYF.

Regarding this clonotype: Given the absence of the conserved phenylalanine or tryptophan at the CDR3 end, a read error is likely. It is unclear where the CDR3 begins or ends on the DNA, so no DNA is shown, and the CDR3 is as TCRdb lists it. The V call is TRBV6-5, the J call TRBJ2-1; the table's D call of TRBD1 was not tested on the DNA. The CDR3 has 18 amino acids, counting both end residues. Germline lookup yields CDR1 MNHEY and CDR2 SVGAGI. CDR3 residues: CASSYSGVIGDPYNERFL.

Concerning this clonotype itself: The junction differs from germline at one of its ends, possibly a read error. The chain couples TRBV5-5 to TRBJ1-6; D possibly corresponds to TRBD1 (5 bases). Germline V CDR1 and CDR2: SGHKS, YYEKEE (reference sequence). The CDR3 extends over 16 amino acids. CDR3 sequence (DNA): TGTGCCATCAGCTTGGGTTTGGCAGGGCAGGATTCACCCCTCCACTTC. This encodes CAISLGLAGQDSPLHF.

Turning to this clonotype: The germline gene is not matched at one end of the junction; a read error may be the cause. J is TRBJ1-1 and V is TRBV11-2, with TRBD1 matching over 7 bases. The CDR3 sequence is 14 residues long. Germline-derived CDR1 and CDR2 are SGHAT and FQNNGV. DNA of the CDR3: TGTGCCGGCAGCTCCGGGACAGCATACACTGAAGCGTTCTTT. Its translation is CAGSSGTAYTEAFF.

The chain combines TRBV6-1 with TRBJ2-1, with 11 bases fitting TRBD1. The CDR3 spans 17 residues. CDR1 is MNHNS, CDR2 SASEGT, per germline. V trimming: 5 bases; J trimming: 5 bases; junction bases outside the gene matches: 11. CDR3 region: CASSKNPGQGANNEQFF. CDR3 sequence (DNA): TGTGCCAGCAGTAAAAACCCAGGACAGGGGGCTAACAATGAGCAGTTCTTC.

This clonotype was seen only a few times. This chain links TRBV5-1 with TRBJ2-2; 7 bases align to TRBD2. The length of the CDR3 is 17 residues. V trimming: 4 bases; J trimming: 5 bases; junction bases outside the gene matches: 14. The germline V gene encodes CDR1 SGHRS and CDR2 YFSETQ. The CDR3 DNA sequence: TGCGCCAGCAGCCCCGAGGGTGCGGGAGTTCGGACCGGGGAGCTGTTTTTT. Its protein is CASSPEGAGVRTGELFF.

This clonotype showed up just once. It may be a read error: a sequence one base away is much more abundant. V is TRBV10-3 and J is TRBJ2-5; D may be TRBD1 (6 bases). The CDR3 runs to 14 residues. Germline V gene lookup returns CDR1 ENHRY and CDR2 SYGVKD. The ends were cut back, 7 bases at V and 4 bases at J, with 16 bases in the middle. CDR3 DNA: TGTGCCATCACTTCGATAGGGGGACGAGAGACCCAGTACTTC. Translating it yields CAITSIGGRETQYF.

This clonotype was seen a single time. Possible read error: a much larger clone is one base away. The chain joins TRBV4-1 to TRBJ1-2, with D tentatively TRBD1 (6 bases). The CDR3 extends over 12 amino acids. Germline V gene sequence: CDR1 MGHRA, CDR2 YSYEKL. The V gene lost 4 bases and the J gene lost 8 bases, with 11 bases spanning the gap. CDR3 nucleotides: TGCGCCAGCAGCCGCGCAGGGGACGGCTACACCTTC. Protein sequence: CASSRAGDGYTF.

As to this clonotype: One junction end disagrees with the germline gene, perhaps due to a read error. This chain connects TRBV6-5 to TRBJ1-5; TRBD1 agrees at 12 bases. The CDR3 has 16 amino acids. In germline, CDR1 is MNHEY, CDR2 SVGAGI. CDR3 loop: CASRGTGQGAVQPQHF. The CDR3 nucleotides read TGTGCCAGCAGAGGCACGGGACAGGGGGCCGTTCAGCCCCAGCATTTC.

This clonotype has just one count. DNA of the CDR3: TGTGCCAGCAGCTTCGGACAGGGGGTTCCCTCTGTTACAGATACGCAGTATTTT. Residues: CASSFGQGVPSVTDTQYF. V gene TRBV11-2 combines with J gene TRBJ2-3; 10 positions match TRBD1. Germline loops: CDR1 SGHAT, CDR2 FQNNGV. The length of the CDR3 is 18 residues. The V and J ends lost 3 bases and 3 bases, in that order; junction bases with no gene match: 12. Full variable domain (rest looked up from reference TRBV11-2 and TRBJ2-3): EAGVAQSPRYKIIEKRQSVAFWCNPISGHATLYWYQQILGQGPKLLIQFQNNGVVDDSQLPKDRFSAERLKGVDSTLKIQPAKLEDSAVYLCASSFGQGVPSVTDTQYFGPGTRLTVL.

To note about this clonotype: At one of its ends the junction is not consistent with the germline gene, which may arise from a read error. The V call is TRBV4-2, the J call TRBJ1-4; D might be TRBD1 (5 bases). This CDR3 comprises 15 residues. The germline CDR1 and CDR2 sequences are LGHNA and YNFKEQ. The CDR3 region is CASSQDRDYNEKPFF. CDR3 nucleotides: TGTGCCAGCAGCCAAGACAGGGATTATAATGAAAAACCGTTTTTT.

Remarks on this clonotype: This may come from a read error, since a much larger clone is one base off. The gene calls are TRBV6-5 and TRBJ2-3; D may match TRBD1 or TRBD2 (5 bases each). Germline V gene lookup returns CDR1 MNHEY and CDR2 SVGAGI. This CDR3 region has 19 residues. V shed 5 bases and J shed 1 base, with 25 bases lying between them. The CDR3 here is CASSPIIEIVGRGTDTQYF. The CDR3 DNA is TGTGCCAGCAGTCCAATAATCGAAATAGTGGGACGCGGCACAGATACGCAGTATTTT.

On this clonotype: A read error may produce the germline difference seen at one junction end. The genes are TRBV4-2 and TRBJ2-7; 7 bases align to TRBD1. The CDR3 loop spans 15 amino acids. The V gene's germline CDR1 is LGHNA and CDR2 YNFKEQ. The DNA of the CDR3 is TGTGCTAGCAGCCAAGATGGGACAGAGACCTACGAGCAGTGCTTC. Its protein product is CASSQDGTETYEQCF.

Comments on this clonotype: A read error may produce the germline difference seen at one junction end. V gene TRBV29-1 combines with J gene TRBJ2-3; 8 bases fit TRBD1. Germline V CDR1 and CDR2: SQVTM, ANQGSEA. The CDR3 consists of 14 residues. CDR3 amino acids: CSVGGQETAGTRYF. CDR3 nucleotides: TGCAGCGTTGGGGGACAGGAGACGGCGGGTACGCGGTATTTT.

With respect to this clonotype: The junction departs from germline at one end; a sequencing error may be responsible. The rearrangement links TRBV6-6 to TRBJ2-1; D possibly uses TRBD1 or TRBD2 (5 bases each). In germline, CDR1 is MNHNY, CDR2 SVGAGI (reference sequence). The CDR3 totals 16 residues. The CDR3 bases are TGTGCCAGCAGCCCGACTAACATACTATCGGACAATGACCAGTTCTTC. It is translated as CASSPTNILSDNDQFF.

This clonotype was seen a few times. This chain uses TRBV7-8 with TRBJ2-5; D is uncertain. The CDR3 is 14 amino acids. Trimming stripped 1 base from V and 2 bases from J, with 8 bases between. CDR1 is SGHVS and CDR2 is FQNEAQ in the germline V gene. CDR3 region: CASSLVHRQETQYF. DNA of the CDR3: TGTGCCAGCAGCTTAGTGCACAGACAAGAGACCCAGTACTTC.

The V gene is TRBV30, the J gene TRBJ1-5; the D is unclear. Trimming took off 0 bases at V and 9 bases at J, with 21 bases between the two ends. Germline loops: CDR1 GTSNPN, CDR2 SVGIG (reference sequence). This CDR3 region has 16 residues. The CDR3 here is CAWSVGRVGFIRPQHF. The CDR3 DNA follows: TGTGCCTGGAGTGTAGGGCGGGTTGGGTTCATTCGGCCCCAGCATTTT.

On this clonotype: At one boundary the junction diverges from the germline segment, which might be a read error. V is TRBV13 and J is TRBJ2-1; no reliable D call. CDR1 PRHDT and CDR2 FYEKMQ come from the germline V gene (reference sequence). This CDR3 has 12 residues. The DNA of the CDR3 is TGTGCCAGCAGCCGAACCTACAATGGGCAGTTCTTC. It codes for CASSRTYNGQFF. Full variable domain (remainder filled in from reference TRBV13 and TRBJ2-1): AAGVIQSPRHLIKEKRETATLKCYPIPRHDTVYWYQQGPGQDPQFLISFYEKMQSDKGSIPDRFSAQQFSDYHSELNMSSLELGDSALYFCASSRTYNGQFFGPGTRLTVL.